The 18 T cell receptor beta chains in this list originate from one sample, sequenced in a study of OX40 agonist ivuxolimab in advanced cancers. Libraries were prepared by immunoSEQ multiplex PCR; TCRdb keeps only in-frame clonotypes and omits some of them. The sample shows more than 65,000 clones, 85% of them seen only once. The sample consisted of CD4+ or CD8+ T cells sorted from blood, taken in a trial of the OX40 agonist ivuxolimab. These receptors all stem from an adult with an advanced solid tumor such as melanoma, head and neck, liver or kidney cancer.

The rearrangement uses TRBV7-2 and TRBJ1-1; D is unclear. Trimming took off 5 bases at V and 11 bases at J, with 15 bases between the two ends. The CDR3 length is 12 residues. The germline gives CDR1 SGHTA, CDR2 FQGNSA. CDR3 region: CASSQAQAGAFF. CDR3 in DNA: TGTGCCAGCAGCCAAGCCCAGGCGGGGGCTTTCTTT. Variable domain in full (rest from reference TRBV7-2 and TRBJ1-1): GAGVSQSPSNKVTEKGKDVELRCDPISGHTALYWYRQSLGQGLEFLIYFQGNSAPDKSGLPSDRFSAERTGGSVSTLTIQRTQQEDSAVYLCASSQAQAGAFFGQGTRLTVV.

Of note for this clone: Other DNA sequences in the sample encode the same CDR3. V usage is TRBV28 and J usage is TRBJ1-1; D gene ambiguous. V was pared by 3 bases and J by 0 bases, with 2 bases between. CDR3 size: 12 residues. The V gene's germline CDR1 is MDHEN and CDR2 SYDVKM. CDR3 coding DNA: TGTGCCAGCAGTTTGATGAACACTGAAGCTTTCTTT. Its protein is CASSLMNTEAFF.

The V gene is TRBV19, the J gene TRBJ1-2; D is undetermined. Germline CDR1 LNHDA, CDR2 SQIVND (reference sequence). Trimming shortened V by 1 base and J by 5 bases, and 14 bases separated the two germline ends. This CDR3 contains 15 residues. CDR3 bases: TGTGCCAGTAGTATAGTAGCCGGGAGAGGGTATGGCTACACCTTC. The encoded protein is CASSIVAGRGYGYTF.

The CDR3: CASSPGSYGYTF. For the CDR3, the DNA is TGTGCCAGCAGCCCCGGCAGCTATGGCTACACCTTC. The rearrangement uses TRBV28 and TRBJ1-2; D unresolved. V was shortened by 6 bases and J by 4 bases, with 9 bases between the two germline ends. CDR1 is MDHEN, CDR2 SYDVKM, per germline. The CDR3 has 12 amino acids.

The chain employs TRBV27 and TRBJ2-7, with D unclear. Germline V gene lookup returns CDR1 MNHEY and CDR2 SMNVEV (reference sequence). Trimming stripped 0 bases from V and 4 bases from J, with 10 bases between. The CDR3 loop spans 14 amino acids. The CDR3 is CASSLSGNLYEQYF. The DNA of the CDR3 is TGTGCCAGCAGTTTATCAGGGAACTTATACGAGCAGTACTTC.

The genes are TRBV27 and TRBJ2-7; no clear D gene. V gave up 1 base and J gave up 6 bases, with 4 bases separating them. The CDR3 is 11 residues long. Germline loops: CDR1 MNHEY, CDR2 SMNVEV (reference sequence). In DNA form, the CDR3 reads TGTGCCAGCAGTTTATTGAGCGAGCAGTACTTC. Translation: CASSLLSEQYF.

This clone was observed a few times. This chain uses TRBV18 with TRBJ1-5; D unresolved. Germline CDR1 and CDR2: KGHSH and LQKENI. Trimming pared 6 bases from V and 6 bases from J, leaving 12 bases between. This CDR3 is 13 amino acids long. For the CDR3, the DNA is TGTGCCAGCTCCCGAGCCAGGATTCAGCCCCAGCATTTT. It encodes CASSRARIQPQHF.

The chain is built from TRBV5-1 and TRBJ1-3, with 7 bases lining up with TRBD1. Germline-derived CDR1 and CDR2 are SGHRS and YFSETQ. After removal of 4 bases from V and 0 bases from J, the junction contained 7 bases not matched to a gene. The CDR3 has 16 amino acids. CDR3 nucleotides: TGCGCCAGCAGCCTGAATGGACAGGACTCTGGAAACACCATATATTTT. This gives the protein CASSLNGQDSGNTIYF.

The chain uses TRBV11-3 and TRBJ2-1, with D possibly matching TRBD2 (7 bases). The CDR3 contains 15 residues. Germline CDR1 is SGHNT and CDR2 is YENEEA. The V end lost 2 bases, the J end lost 3 bases, and 11 bases lay between the germline ends. The CDR3 loop reads CASSLRGGFYNEQFF. As DNA, the CDR3 is TGTGCCAGCAGCTTAAGGGGGGGCTTCTACAATGAGCAGTTCTTC.

The CDR3 protein is CSGRDRWMNTEAFF. The CDR3 DNA reads as TGCAGCGGCCGGGACAGGTGGATGAACACTGAAGCTTTCTTT. This sequence joins TRBV29-1 and TRBJ1-1, with 8 positions matching TRBD1. The germline V gene encodes CDR1 SQVTM and CDR2 ANQGSEA. This CDR3 region has 14 residues. V lost 7 bases and J lost 0; bases outside the gene matches: 7.

The gene calls are TRBV28 and TRBJ2-5, with 8 bases fitting TRBD2. Germline CDR1 and CDR2: MDHEN and SYDVKM. Trimming at V came to 3 bases and at J to 1 base, leaving 4 bases not matched to a gene. The CDR3 has 15 amino acids. DNA of the CDR3: TGTGCCAGCAGTTTGGGGCGGGGGGCCCAAGAGACCCAGTACTTC. This translates into CASSLGRGAQETQYF. Variable domain in full (rest from reference TRBV28 and TRBJ2-5): DVKVTQSSRYLVKRTGEKVFLECVQDMDHENMFWYRQDPGLGLRLIYFSYDVKMKEKGDIPEGYSVSREKKERFSLILESASTNQTSMYLCASSLGRGAQETQYFGPGTRLLVL.

The chain combines TRBV18 with TRBJ2-6; 8 bases map to TRBD1. J lost 1 base, V lost 3 bases, and 5 bases had no gene match. From germline, CDR1 is KGHSH and CDR2 LQKENI. The CDR3 contains 17 residues. The CDR3 bases are TGTGCCAGCTCACCTGGGACAGGCTTGTCTGGGGCCAACGTCCTGACTTTC. Its protein product is CASSPGTGLSGANVLTF.

The chain uses TRBV25-1 and TRBJ2-7, with TRBD2 identical over 9 bases. The J segment lost 9 bases and the V segment lost 4 bases, leaving 10 bases of the junction unmatched. The CDR3 covers 14 residues. Per germline, CDR1 MGHDK and CDR2 SYGVNS. CDR3 amino acids: CASSGYGTSLVQYF. In DNA, the CDR3 is TGTGCCAGCAGTGGATACGGGACTAGCCTGGTGCAGTACTTC.

The chain couples TRBV7-2 to TRBJ2-1; maybe TRBD2 (7 bases). Germline loops: CDR1 SGHTA, CDR2 FQGNSA. The CDR3 runs 16 residues. V dropped 6 bases and J dropped 7 bases, with 22 bases sitting between them. For the CDR3, the DNA is TGTGCCAGCAGACACGATGTCGGGGGGCTAGGGAATGAGCAGTTCTTC. This gives the protein CASRHDVGGLGNEQFF. The variable domain in full, completed from reference TRBV7-2 and TRBJ2-1, reads GAGVSQSPSNKVTEKGKDVELRCDPISGHTALYWYRQSLGQGLEFLIYFQGNSAPDKSGLPSDRFSAERTGGSVSTLTIQRTQQEDSAVYLCASRHDVGGLGNEQFFGPGTRLTVL.

The table lists this clone with a count of one. The chain carries TRBV6-5 and TRBJ1-2; D ambiguous. The CDR3 has 14 residues. Germline assignment: CDR1 MNHEY and CDR2 SVGAGI. V lost 4 bases, J lost 4 bases, and 13 bases lay in between. This chain's CDR3 is CASSSPSETYGYTF. The CDR3 nucleotides are TGTGCCAGCAGTTCCCCCTCCGAGACCTATGGCTACACCTTC.

In this sample, this clone turned up once. The genes are TRBV19 and TRBJ2-7, with D possibly being TRBD1 (5 bases). This CDR3 is built from 15 residues. Germline CDR1 and CDR2: LNHDA and SQIVND (reference sequence). With 7 bases removed from V and 2 bases from J, the gap between germline ends came to 18 bases. The CDR3 sequence is CASKGGQGVPYEQYF. The CDR3 DNA follows: TGTGCCAGTAAGGGTGGGCAGGGCGTTCCCTACGAGCAGTACTTC.

The rearrangement links TRBV4-1 to TRBJ1-5; 7 bases agree with TRBD1. The V segment lost 6 bases and the J segment 6 bases; nucleotides outside the gene matches: 11. Germline loops: CDR1 MGHRA, CDR2 YSYEKL. CDR3 size: 15 residues. CDR3 amino acids: CASSQSTGAAQPQHF. The CDR3 bases are TGCGCCAGCAGTCAATCTACAGGGGCGGCTCAGCCCCAGCATTTT.

The chain has TRBV6-6 and TRBJ1-3; D not resolved. The CDR3 length is 14 residues. Trimming pared 4 bases from V and 2 bases from J, leaving 9 bases between. Looked up from germline, CDR1 is MNHNY and CDR2 is SVGAGI (reference sequence). CDR3 residues: CASSSRAAGNTIYF. CDR3 nucleotide sequence: TGTGCCAGCAGTTCCCGGGCGGCTGGAAACACCATATATTTT.